This TCR beta chain was identified during a study of T cell repertoires in aging, cancer and after chemotherapy. Findings and caveats of the study: Loss of evenness, beyond lost richness, contributed to age-related TCR diversity decline in cancer patients.

A remark on this clonotype: Its target is unknown.

V lost 4 bases, J lost 3 bases, and 12 bases stayed unmatched. The CDR3 length is 16 residues. CDR1 GTSNPN and CDR2 SVGIG come from the germline V gene (reference sequence). Multiplex touch-down PCR with TRB-A/B primers amplified rearranged V-D-J TRB sequences. TCRdb called the multiplex PCR reads again in MiXCR, with one record for every CDR3 protein. The table records 8,500 to 10,000 distinct CDR3 sequences, approximately 54% of them present only once. TCR beta rearrangements were amplified from peripheral blood genomic DNA. This sequence was found in a human donor in good health. What was sequenced was blood. The rearrangement links TRBV30 to TRBJ1-5; 7 bases agree with TRBD1. The CDR3 here is CAWTKGGSRDNQPQHF. CDR3 DNA sequence: TGTGCCTGGACTAAAGGGGGCAGCCGCGACAATCAGCCCCAGCATTTT.